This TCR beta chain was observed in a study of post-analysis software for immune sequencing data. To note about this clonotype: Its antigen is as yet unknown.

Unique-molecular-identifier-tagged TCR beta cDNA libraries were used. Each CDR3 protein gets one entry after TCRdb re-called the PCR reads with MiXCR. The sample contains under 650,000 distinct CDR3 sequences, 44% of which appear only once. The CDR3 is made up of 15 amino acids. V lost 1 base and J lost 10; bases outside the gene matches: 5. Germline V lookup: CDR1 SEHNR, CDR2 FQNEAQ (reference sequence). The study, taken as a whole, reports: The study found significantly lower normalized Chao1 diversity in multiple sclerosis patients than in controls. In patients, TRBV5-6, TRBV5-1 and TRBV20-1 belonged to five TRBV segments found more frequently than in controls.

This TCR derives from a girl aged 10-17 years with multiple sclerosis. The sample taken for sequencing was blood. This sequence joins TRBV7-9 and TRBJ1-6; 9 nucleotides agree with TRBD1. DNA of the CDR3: TGTGCCAGCAGCTTAGAACAGGGGGCGCGGTCACCCCTCCACTTT. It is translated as CASSLEQGARSPLHF.